What follows describes a single T cell receptor beta chain. This specimen comes from a study of blood T cell repertoires in COVID-19. Sequenced by immunoSEQ multiplex PCR; TCRdb stores in-frame clones only, minus some. The sample includes about 120,000 clones, roughly four fifths of them seen just once. J was trimmed by 4 bases and V by 2 bases; bases with no gene match: 8. Germline values: CDR1 SEHNR, CDR2 FQNEAQ (reference sequence). This CDR3 region has 17 residues. The source material was peripheral blood. The sequence came from a human donor in a cohort sampled during active COVID-19. The genes are TRBV7-9 and TRBJ2-3, with TRBD1 matching 11 bases. In DNA form, the CDR3 reads TGTGCCAGCAGCTTACTCGGACAGGGGGCTCAGGCAGATACGCAGTATTTT. Protein product: CASSLLGQGAQADTQYF. The full variable domain, its missing parts supplied by reference TRBV7-9 and TRBJ2-3, is DTGVSQNPRHKITKRGQNVTFRCDPISEHNRLYWYRQTLGQGPEFLTYFQNEAQLEKSRLLSDRFSAERPKGSFSTLEIQRTEQGDSAMYLCASSLLGQGAQADTQYFGPGTRLTVL.